The next 22 T cell receptor beta chains were all read from a single sample in a study of blood T cell repertoires in COVID-19. TCRdb's copy holds only in-frame clones and misses some; the assay was immunoSEQ multiplex PCR. Of about 300,000 clones detected, nearly 90% appear once; the ten largest clones hold approximately 8.8%. The sample taken for sequencing was peripheral blood. These receptors all come from a man between 18 and 29 years old with active or convalescent COVID-19.

This sequence joins TRBV12-3 or TRBV12-4 and TRBJ2-1; D is undetermined. CDR3 length: 13 amino acids. Trimming left V 2 bases short and J 4 bases short, with 6 bases between. DNA for the CDR3: TGTGCCAGCAGTTTAACCGGTTACAATGAGCAGTTCTTC. It encodes CASSLTGYNEQFF.

J is TRBJ2-1 and V is TRBV13; D unclear. The V gene lost 0 bases and the J gene lost 9 bases, with 12 bases spanning the gap. The CDR3 totals 14 residues. Germline CDR1 is PRHDT and CDR2 is FYEKMQ (reference sequence). The CDR3 DNA reads TGTGCCAGCAGCTTAGGTCGTCGAGGCCGTGAGCAGTTCTTC. Its translation is CASSLGRRGREQFF.

V usage is TRBV2 and J usage is TRBJ2-7, with a possible D match to TRBD1 (6 bases). CDR1 SNHLY and CDR2 FYNNEI come from the germline V gene. V was clipped by 0 bases and J by 2 bases, with 20 bases between them. The CDR3 runs to 18 residues. CDR3 protein: CASSEAKIPGAIPYEQYF. CDR3 sequence (DNA): TGTGCCAGCAGTGAAGCAAAAATTCCAGGGGCGATTCCCTACGAGCAGTACTTC.

This clone was observed a few times. V gene TRBV5-1 combines with J gene TRBJ2-7; TRBD1 aligns across 10 bases. Germline loops: CDR1 SGHRS, CDR2 YFSETQ. The length of the CDR3 is 15 residues. The V segment lost 5 bases and the J segment 4 bases; nucleotides outside the gene matches: 9. CDR3 loop: CASRTGTGVLYEQYF. CDR3 DNA: TGCGCCAGCAGAACCGGGACAGGGGTTTTGTACGAGCAGTACTTC.

The chain has TRBV7-2 and TRBJ2-2, with a tentative D call TRBD2 (6 bases). The germline V and J ends were trimmed by 4 bases and 2 bases, with 11 bases remaining between them. Germline V CDR1 and CDR2: SGHTA, FQGNSA. The CDR3 loop spans 15 amino acids. CDR3: CASSSFSGNTGELFF. DNA of the CDR3: TGTGCCAGCAGCTCCTTTAGCGGCAACACCGGGGAGCTGTTTTTT.

This chain uses TRBV7-8 with TRBJ1-1; D is unclear. Trimming pared 4 bases from V and 4 bases from J, leaving 10 bases between. The CDR3 totals 13 residues. Per the germline V gene, CDR1 is SGHVS and CDR2 is FQNEAQ. The CDR3 DNA reads as TGTGCCAGCAGCTCCCGATTCAGCACTGAAGCTTTCTTT. Amino acid sequence: CASSSRFSTEAFF.

V and J are TRBV10-3 and TRBJ2-5, with TRBD1 matching 8 bases. The V and J ends lost 8 bases and 3 bases, in that order; junction bases with no gene match: 11. Germline CDR1 is ENHRY and CDR2 is SYGVKD. The CDR3 consists of 15 residues. The CDR3 region has the DNA TGTGCCATCTCAGGGGGCGTAGAGGGGGAAGAGACCCAGTACTTC. Translation gives CAISGGVEGEETQYF.

The chain is built from TRBV12-5 and TRBJ2-7; D is perhaps TRBD2 (6 bases). Germline V gives CDR1 LGHNT, CDR2 FRNRAP. The CDR3 contains 18 residues. V lost 0 bases, J lost 6 bases, and 24 bases lay in between. The CDR3 sequence: CASGLVPMGGGSTGEQYF. CDR3 nucleotide sequence: TGTGCTAGTGGTTTGGTACCTATGGGAGGAGGCTCAACCGGCGAGCAGTACTTC. Drawing the rest from reference TRBV12-5 and TRBJ2-7, the complete variable domain is DARVTQTPRHKVTEMGQEVTMRCQPILGHNTVFWYRQTMMQGLELLAYFRNRAPLDDSGMPKDRFSAEMPDATLATLKIQPSEPRDSAVYFCASGLVPMGGGSTGEQYFGPGTRLTVT.

This chain uses TRBV3-1 (or the pseudogene TRBV3-2) with TRBJ2-7, with D maybe TRBD2 (7 bases). V was shortened by 4 bases and J by 7 bases, with 29 bases between the two germline ends. CDR1 LGHDT and CDR2 YNNKEL come from the germline V gene (reference sequence). The CDR3 extends over 18 amino acids. For the CDR3, the DNA is TGTGCCAGCAGCCCTCCCTCTACGGGGGGCCGCCCCTTCAGAGAGCAGTACTTC. Translation gives CASSPPSTGGRPFREQYF.

V and J are TRBV6-5 and TRBJ2-7; 10 nucleotides agree with TRBD1. Germline loops: CDR1 MNHEY, CDR2 SVGAGI. The V gene end was trimmed by 5 bases and the J gene end by 4 bases; junction bases not matched to a gene: 8. This CDR3 spans 15 amino acids. The CDR3 nucleotides read TGTGCCAGCAGTCGCCAACCGGGACAGGGGTACGAGCAGTACTTC. Protein: CASSRQPGQGYEQYF.

Points on this clone: In the same sample, other DNA sequences code for this CDR3. The chain uses TRBV5-1 and TRBJ2-5, with 10 nucleotides matching TRBD2. V lost 0 bases to trimming and J lost 4 bases; unmatched junction nucleotides: 3. The germline gives CDR1 SGHRS, CDR2 YFSETQ. CDR3 size: 15 residues. The CDR3 reads CASSLEAGGRETQYF. CDR3 nucleotide sequence: TGCGCCAGCAGCTTGGAAGCGGGGGGGCGAGAGACCCAGTACTTC.

This clone was seen a single time. The chain is built from TRBV4-2 and TRBJ2-1; 9 bases fit TRBD2. The CDR3 spans 16 residues. CDR1 and CDR2 (germline): LGHNA, YNFKEQ. V lost 0 bases to trimming and J lost 8 bases; unmatched junction nucleotides: 8. CDR3 residues: CASSQEGGGASYEQFF. The CDR3 coding sequence is TGTGCCAGCAGCCAAGAGGGCGGGGGGGCGAGCTATGAGCAGTTCTTC.

This clone was recorded a few times. V and J are TRBV5-4 and TRBJ2-5; TRBD1 matches at 8 bases. Germline values: CDR1 SGHNT, CDR2 YYREEE (reference sequence). The CDR3 has 15 amino acids. The junction had 3 bases not matched to a gene; V was cut back by 0 bases and J by 2 bases. This chain's CDR3 is CASSLGGTGQETQYF. The CDR3 DNA reads as TGTGCCAGCAGCTTGGGAGGGACAGGACAAGAGACCCAGTACTTC.

The chain combines TRBV27 with TRBJ2-1; a possible D gene is TRBD2 (5 bases). The CDR3 is 12 amino acids. Germline-derived CDR1 and CDR2 are MNHEY and SMNVEV (reference sequence). With 4 bases removed from V and 8 bases from J, the gap between germline ends came to 9 bases. CDR3 coding DNA: TGTGCCAGCAGTTCGGGGTTGGATGAGCAGTTCTTC. Translation gives CASSSGLDEQFF.

The chain couples TRBV27 to TRBJ1-2; perhaps TRBD1 as D (6 bases). The CDR3 is 15 amino acids. Germline CDR1 reads MNHEY; CDR2 reads SMNVEV (reference sequence). Trimming stripped 5 bases from V and 2 bases from J, with 15 bases between. The CDR3 DNA reads as TGTGCCAGCAGTCCGGGGACATTTGGCAACTATGGCTACACCTTC. Translated: CASSPGTFGNYGYTF.

This chain links TRBV7-2 with TRBJ1-2; D gene ambiguous. The CDR3 length is 14 residues. Germline CDR1 is SGHTA and CDR2 is FQGNSA. With 1 base removed from V and 2 bases from J, the gap between germline ends came to 8 bases. The CDR3 loop is CASSLDRMNYGYTF. In DNA, the CDR3 is TGTGCCAGCAGCTTAGATCGTATGAACTATGGCTACACCTTC.

The J gene is TRBJ2-1, the V gene TRBV5-1; 11 nucleotides agree with TRBD2. CDR1 is SGHRS and CDR2 is YFSETQ in the germline V gene. Unmatched junction bases numbered 8, after V lost 2 bases and J lost 4 bases. The CDR3 consists of 17 residues. CDR3 amino acids: CASSFNLGTSGYNEQFF. Written as DNA, the CDR3 is TGCGCCAGCAGCTTTAATTTGGGGACTAGCGGTTACAATGAGCAGTTCTTC. Full variable domain (outside the CDR3, taken from reference TRBV5-1 and TRBJ2-1): KAGVTQTPRYLIKTRGQQVTLSCSPISGHRSVSWYQQTPGQGLQFLFEYFSETQRNKGNFPGRFSGRQFSNSRSEMNVSTLELGDSALYLCASSFNLGTSGYNEQFFGPGTRLTVL.

V is TRBV27 and J is TRBJ2-7; D possibly corresponds to TRBD2 (5 bases). The germline V and J ends were trimmed by 6 bases and 1 base, with 16 bases remaining between them. CDR3 length: 15 amino acids. CDR1 and CDR2 (germline): MNHEY, SMNVEV (reference sequence). The CDR3 is CASSEQRGMSYEQYF. CDR3 DNA sequence: TGTGCCAGCAGCGAACAACGAGGGATGTCCTACGAGCAGTACTTC.

As concerns this clone: The same CDR3 is also encoded by other DNA sequences in this sample. This chain connects TRBV25-1 to TRBJ1-1, with TRBD1 as a possible D gene (5 bases). In germline, CDR1 is MGHDK, CDR2 SYGVNS. Trimming cost V 5 bases and J 4 bases, with 11 bases left between them. The CDR3 extends over 13 amino acids. The CDR3 DNA is TGTGCCAGCAGTCCCCTGGGGGGCACTGAAGCTTTCTTT. Residues: CASSPLGGTEAFF. The variable domain in full, completed from reference TRBV25-1 and TRBJ1-1, reads EADIYQTPRYLVIGTGKKITLECSQTMGHDKMYWYQQDPGMELHLIHYSYGVNSTEKGDLSSESTVSRIRTEHFPLTLESARPSHTSQYLCASSPLGGTEAFFGQGTRLTVV.

As DNA, the CDR3 is TGTGCCAGCAGCAAAGTCCGTTTACAGAAAGAGACCCAGTACTTC. This codes for CASSKVRLQKETQYF. The rearrangement links TRBV21-1 to TRBJ2-5; the table's TRBD1 call for D was not verified on the DNA. TRBV21-1 has pseudogene status. The CDR3 is made up of 15 amino acids.

This chain links TRBV11-2 with TRBJ2-7; 7 bases match TRBD1. The V gene's germline CDR1 is SGHAT and CDR2 FQNNGV. The CDR3 length is 15 residues. Trimming cost V 2 bases and J 2 bases; bases outside gene matches: 6. As DNA, the CDR3 is TGTGCCAGCAGCTTACGACAGGGTAGGACCTACGAGCAGTACTTC. As protein: CASSLRQGRTYEQYF. Drawing the rest from reference TRBV11-2 and TRBJ2-7, the complete variable domain is EAGVAQSPRYKIIEKRQSVAFWCNPISGHATLYWYQQILGQGPKLLIQFQNNGVVDDSQLPKDRFSAERLKGVDSTLKIQPAKLEDSAVYLCASSLRQGRTYEQYFGPGTRLTVT.

The gene calls are TRBV7-9 and TRBJ2-7, with D perhaps TRBD1 (5 bases). The CDR3 is 15 residues long. Between the trimmed V and J ends, which lost 5 bases and 3 bases, there was a span of 17 bases. Germline V lookup: CDR1 SEHNR, CDR2 FQNEAQ (reference sequence). The CDR3 loop is CASSQVQAPVYEQYF. The CDR3 bases are TGTGCCAGCAGCCAAGTACAGGCTCCCGTCTACGAGCAGTACTTC.